Presented here are 12 T cell receptor beta chains from one specimen sequenced in a study of cytomegalovirus exposure and HLA in healthy donors. The PCR had 60 Vbeta and 13 Jbeta primers. Generated by immunoSEQ multiplex PCR, the TCRdb table keeps only in-frame clones and is missing some. The sample contains 35,000 to 55,000 clones, 64% of which appear only once. The specimen was PBMCs. These receptors all come from a human donor in good health.

This clone occurred a few times. The rearrangement links TRBV2 to TRBJ2-7, with D perhaps matching TRBD1 (6 bases). The CDR3 sequence is 14 residues long. Trimming cost V 8 bases and J 3 bases, with 17 bases left between them. Per germline, CDR1 SNHLY and CDR2 FYNNEI. Here the CDR3 DNA reads TGTGCCAGCCGCCGGACAGCCGTTAACTACGAGCAGTACTTC. Its protein is CASRRTAVNYEQYF.

This clone was detected a few times. V is TRBV4-1 and J is TRBJ2-3; D perhaps matches TRBD2 (5 bases). V was shortened by 1 base and J by 1 base, with 9 bases between the two germline ends. The length of the CDR3 is 15 residues. Looked up from germline, CDR1 is MGHRA and CDR2 is YSYEKL. The CDR3 nucleotides read TGCGCCAGCAGCCAAGTGGGAGTAGGCACAGATACGCAGTATTTT. Its protein is CASSQVGVGTDTQYF.

This clone was counted once. The genes are TRBV5-1 and TRBJ1-1; 8 nucleotides align to TRBD1. The V segment lost 4 bases and the J segment 1 base; nucleotides outside the gene matches: 3. CDR3 length: 14 amino acids. Germline V gene data show CDR1 as SGHRS and CDR2 as YFSETQ. This CDR3 is CASSLDRANTEAFF. CDR3 coding DNA: TGCGCCAGCAGCCTGGACAGGGCGAACACTGAAGCTTTCTTT.

The CDR3 sequence is CASSYGQGGYGYTF. The CDR3 bases are TGTGCCAGCAGTTACGGGCAGGGTGGCTATGGCTACACCTTC. The chain couples TRBV6-5 to TRBJ1-2; perhaps TRBD1 as D (5 bases). The CDR3 spans 14 residues. V was pared by 2 bases and J by 4 bases, with 11 bases between. From germline, CDR1 is MNHEY and CDR2 SVGAGI.

V is TRBV19 and J is TRBJ1-2; the match to TRBD1 covers 7 bases. The germline gives CDR1 LNHDA, CDR2 SQIVND (reference sequence). The CDR3 contains 15 residues. J was trimmed by 3 bases and V by 5 bases; bases with no gene match: 9. The CDR3 region has the DNA TGTGCCAGTAGTTCCCGGGGACAGTCAGACTATGGCTACACCTTC. This gives the protein CASSSRGQSDYGYTF. Full variable domain (rest looked up from reference TRBV19 and TRBJ1-2): DGGITQSPKYLFRKEGQNVTLSCEQNLNHDAMYWYRQDPGQGLRLIYYSQIVNDFQKGDIAEGYSVSREKKESFPLTVTSAQKNPTAFYLCASSSRGQSDYGYTFGSGTRLTVV.

The chain carries TRBV28 and TRBJ2-5; 8 nucleotides match TRBD2. Trimming took 7 bases from V and 4 from J; bases not matched to a gene: 5. In germline, CDR1 is MDHEN, CDR2 SYDVKM. The CDR3 totals 13 residues. The chain's CDR3 is CASTWTSRETQYF. In nucleotides, the CDR3 is TGTGCCAGCACGTGGACTAGCAGAGAGACCCAGTACTTC. Full variable domain (remainder filled in from reference TRBV28 and TRBJ2-5): DVKVTQSSRYLVKRTGEKVFLECVQDMDHENMFWYRQDPGLGLRLIYFSYDVKMKEKGDIPEGYSVSREKKERFSLILESASTNQTSMYLCASTWTSRETQYFGPGTRLLVL.

The rearrangement joins TRBV4-3 to TRBJ2-3; 7 bases map to TRBD2. CDR3 length equals 15 residues. V was clipped by 3 bases and J by 8 bases; unmatched bases: 11. Germline lookup yields CDR1 LGHNA and CDR2 YSLEER. CDR3 coding DNA: TGCGCCAGCAGCCAGGAGCGGGGTCAAAGCACTACGCAGTATTTT. As protein: CASSQERGQSTTQYF.

The chain uses TRBV18 and TRBJ2-5, with 7 positions matching TRBD1. J lost 2 bases, V lost 1 base, and 4 bases had no gene match. The V gene's germline CDR1 is KGHSH and CDR2 LQKENI. This CDR3 contains 15 residues. In DNA, the CDR3 is TGTGCCAGCTCACCACGACAGGGCCCACAAGAGACCCAGTACTTC. The encoded protein is CASSPRQGPQETQYF.

This clone has only a few counts. The chain has TRBV6-7 and TRBJ1-6; D is possibly TRBD1 (5 bases). TRBV6-7 is placed among ORFs of uncertain function. The CDR3 loop spans 14 amino acids. V was pared by 5 bases and J by 13 bases, with 18 bases between. CDR3 loop: CASSRSQASPPLHF. The DNA of the CDR3 is TGTGCCAGCAGTCGATCACAGGCGTCTCCCCCCCTCCACTTT.

Only one count was recorded for this clone. V is TRBV5-1 and J is TRBJ1-5; no clear D. V dropped 0 bases and J dropped 3 bases, with 10 bases sitting between them. The CDR3 runs 15 residues. Germline lookup yields CDR1 SGHRS and CDR2 YFSETQ. The CDR3: CASSLAGNNNQPQHF. The CDR3 DNA is TGCGCCAGCAGCTTGGCGGGTAATAACAATCAGCCCCAGCATTTT.

The chain recombines TRBV6-5 with TRBJ2-3; 8 nucleotides agree with TRBD2. Germline CDR1 and CDR2: MNHEY and SVGAGI. The CDR3 loop spans 15 amino acids. V was pared by 6 bases and J by 2 bases, with 7 bases of the junction left unmatched. CDR3 nucleotide sequence: TGTGCCAGCAGCGGATGGCGGGGGGCCACAGATACGCAGTATTTT. Its translation: CASSGWRGATDTQYF.

This clone was seen a handful of times. V gene TRBV7-9 combines with J gene TRBJ2-7, with TRBD1 as a possible D gene (6 bases). This CDR3 region has 14 residues. In germline, CDR1 is SEHNR, CDR2 FQNEAQ (reference sequence). V gave up 1 base and J gave up 9 bases, with 16 bases separating them. The CDR3 loop reads CASSLGQAAARQYF. The CDR3 coding sequence is TGTGCCAGCAGCTTAGGACAGGCCGCCGCTAGGCAGTACTTC. Combining the CDR3 with reference TRBV7-9 and TRBJ2-7 gives the whole variable domain DTGVSQNPRHKITKRGQNVTFRCDPISEHNRLYWYRQTLGQGPEFLTYFQNEAQLEKSRLLSDRFSAERPKGSFSTLEIQRTEQGDSAMYLCASSLGQAAARQYFGPGTRLTVT.